A selection of T cell receptor beta chains follows, all from one sample in a study of blood T cell repertoires in COVID-19. Using immunoSEQ multiplex PCR, the repertoire was profiled, and TCRdb retains in-frame clones only, with some absent. The table lists about 180,000 clones, over 90% of them singletons, with 0.53% in the top ten. Sequences were obtained from peripheral blood. The receptors were gathered from a man aged 50-59 years with acute or convalescent COVID-19. The CDR3 runs from the conserved cysteine through the conserved F or W. Fields, in order: J gene, D gene, V gene, clone size, CDR3 protein, CDR3 DNA. A D gene is named only where the DNA matches it firmly. Size tells how often a clone was seen (once, few, many) or the class of an expanded clone, and some rows leave it out.

j_call: TRBJ2-1
d_call: TRBD1
v_call: TRBV5-4
clone_size: .
cdr3_aa: CASSPRGDRVSNEQFF
cdr3_nt: TGTGCCAGCAGCCCCAGGGGGGACAGGGTAAGCAATGAGCAGTTCTTC

j_call: TRBJ2-5
d_call: TRBD2
v_call: TRBV7-6
clone_size: .
cdr3_aa: CASSFSSLAEQETQYF
cdr3_nt: TGTGCCAGCAGCTTTTCCTCGCTAGCGGAACAAGAGACCCAGTACTTC

j_call: TRBJ2-7
d_call: .
v_call: TRBV6-5
clone_size: .
cdr3_aa: CASSYSAGGLYEQYF
cdr3_nt: TGTGCCAGCAGTTACTCGGCAGGGGGGTTATACGAGCAGTACTTC

j_call: TRBJ2-1
d_call: TRBD1
v_call: TRBV2
clone_size: .
cdr3_aa: CASRAGQGAYNEQFF
cdr3_nt: TGTGCCAGCAGGGCAGGACAGGGGGCATACAATGAGCAGTTCTTC

j_call: TRBJ1-2
d_call: .
v_call: TRBV3-1/TRBV3-2
clone_size: .
cdr3_aa: CASSQDGFEDGYTF
cdr3_nt: TGTGCCAGCAGCCAAGACGGGTTTGAAGATGGCTACACCTTC

j_call: TRBJ1-2
d_call: .
v_call: TRBV27
clone_size: .
cdr3_aa: CASSGRGISGYTF
cdr3_nt: TGTGCCAGCAGTGGCCGGGGGATCTCTGGCTACACCTTC

j_call: TRBJ1-1
d_call: TRBD1
v_call: TRBV7-9
clone_size: .
cdr3_aa: CASSRQGQNTEAFF
cdr3_nt: TGTGCCAGCAGCCGACAGGGTCAGAACACTGAAGCTTTCTTT

j_call: TRBJ2-2
d_call: TRBD2
v_call: TRBV9
clone_size: .
cdr3_aa: CASSGTSGKTGELFF
cdr3_nt: TGTGCCAGCAGCGGGACTAGCGGGAAAACCGGGGAGCTGTTTTTT

j_call: TRBJ1-6
d_call: .
v_call: TRBV30
clone_size: .
cdr3_aa: CAWSVQGRSPLHF
cdr3_nt: TGTGCCTGGAGTGTTCAGGGGCGCTCACCCCTCCACTTT

j_call: TRBJ1-6
d_call: TRBD1
v_call: TRBV6-5
clone_size: .
cdr3_aa: CASRTTGTGSSPLHF
cdr3_nt: TGTGCCAGCCGAACTACCGGGACAGGGAGTTCACCCCTCCACTTT

j_call: TRBJ1-3
d_call: TRBD1
v_call: TRBV7-2
clone_size: once
cdr3_aa: CASSLAGQGAWGNTIYF
cdr3_nt: TGTGCCAGCAGTTTAGCGGGACAGGGGGCGTGGGGAAACACCATATATTTT

j_call: TRBJ2-3
d_call: .
v_call: TRBV6-4
clone_size: .
cdr3_aa: CASSERMGDTQYF
cdr3_nt: TGTGCCAGCAGTGAGAGGATGGGAGATACGCAGTATTTT

j_call: TRBJ1-4
d_call: TRBD1
v_call: TRBV10-3
clone_size: .
cdr3_aa: CAISPGTGGEKLFF
cdr3_nt: TGTGCCATCAGTCCCGGGACAGGGGGTGAAAAACTGTTTTTT

j_call: TRBJ2-5
d_call: TRBD1
v_call: TRBV13
clone_size: .
cdr3_aa: CASSLQTGGAETQYF
cdr3_nt: TGTGCCAGCAGCCTACAGACAGGGGGCGCGGAGACCCAGTACTTC

j_call: TRBJ2-2
d_call: TRBD2
v_call: TRBV6-5
clone_size: .
cdr3_aa: CAIAGTSGTGELFF
cdr3_nt: TGTGCCATAGCGGGGACTAGCGGGACCGGGGAGCTGTTTTTT

j_call: TRBJ2-5
d_call: .
v_call: TRBV4-1
clone_size: .
cdr3_aa: CASSQPDSQETQYF
cdr3_nt: TGCGCCAGCAGCCAACCCGACAGCCAAGAGACCCAGTACTTC

j_call: TRBJ2-1
d_call: TRBD1
v_call: TRBV5-4
clone_size: .
cdr3_aa: CASSLGRQGWEQFF
cdr3_nt: TGTGCCAGCAGCTTGGGGCGACAGGGTTGGGAGCAGTTCTTC

j_call: TRBJ2-3
d_call: TRBD1
v_call: TRBV3-1/TRBV3-2
clone_size: .
cdr3_aa: CASSQDPGQGADTQYF
cdr3_nt: TGTGCCAGCAGCCAAGATCCGGGACAGGGGGCAGATACGCAGTATTTT

j_call: TRBJ2-1
d_call: .
v_call: TRBV18
clone_size: .
cdr3_aa: CASSLGLNNEQFF
cdr3_nt: TGTGCCAGCTCACTGGGCCTCAACAATGAGCAGTTCTTC

j_call: TRBJ2-7
d_call: TRBD2
v_call: TRBV28
clone_size: .
cdr3_aa: CASRTTTSGGAYEQYF
cdr3_nt: TGTGCCAGCAGAACCACCACTAGCGGGGGGGCCTACGAGCAGTACTTC

j_call: TRBJ2-1
d_call: .
v_call: TRBV27
clone_size: .
cdr3_aa: CASSSMFNEQFF
cdr3_nt: TGTGCCAGCAGTTCAATGTTCAATGAGCAGTTCTTC

j_call: TRBJ2-1
d_call: TRBD1
v_call: TRBV6-4
clone_size: .
cdr3_aa: CASSTGTGGFNEQFF
cdr3_nt: TGTGCCAGCAGCACCGGGACAGGGGGCTTCAATGAGCAGTTCTTC

j_call: TRBJ2-7
d_call: TRBD2
v_call: TRBV28
clone_size: .
cdr3_aa: CASRPSGGRRSYEQYF
cdr3_nt: TGTGCCAGCAGGCCCTCGGGGGGGCGCCGCTCCTACGAGCAGTACTTC

j_call: TRBJ2-3
d_call: .
v_call: TRBV9
clone_size: .
cdr3_aa: CASSQDSSTDTQYF
cdr3_nt: TGTGCCAGCAGTCAAGACAGTAGCACAGATACGCAGTATTTT

j_call: TRBJ1-6
d_call: .
v_call: TRBV5-5
clone_size: few
cdr3_aa: CASSPATNYNSPLHF
cdr3_nt: TGTGCCAGCAGCCCCGCTACTAACTATAATTCACCCCTCCACTTT

j_call: TRBJ2-1
d_call: .
v_call: TRBV7-2
clone_size: .
cdr3_aa: CASSLLRRYEQFF
cdr3_nt: TGTGCCAGCAGCCTCCTCCGCCGGTACGAGCAGTTCTTC

j_call: TRBJ2-1
d_call: .
v_call: TRBV11-2
clone_size: .
cdr3_aa: CASSLAGVAYNEQFF
cdr3_nt: TGTGCCAGCAGCTTAGCAGGGGTGGCTTACAATGAGCAGTTCTTC